A selection of T cell receptor beta chains follows, all from one sample in a study of cytomegalovirus exposure and HLA in healthy donors. Only in-frame clones appear in the TCRdb table, and some are missing; sequencing was by immunoSEQ multiplex PCR. This table holds 160,000 or so clones, about 84% found once. Sequenced: PBMCs. The receptors were gathered from a man over 45 in good health and CMV-seropositive. CDR3s include the opening cysteine and the closing phenylalanine or tryptophan. Fields, in order: J gene, clone size, D gene, V gene, CDR3 protein, CDR3 DNA. D genes are given only for firm matches. Some rows have no size entry. The others give once, few or many, or a class for an expanded clone.

TRBJ1-1 medium-sized TRBD1 TRBV10-3 CAIRGDSDTEAFF TGTGCCATCAGGGGGGACAGCGACACTGAAGCTTTCTTT
TRBJ1-1 few . TRBV13 CASSLVSGKWNTEAFF TGTGCCAGCAGCTTAGTTTCAGGGAAGTGGAACACTGAAGCTTTCTTT
TRBJ1-2 . . TRBV2 CASSEARGHGGYTF TGTGCCAGCAGTGAGGCCAGGGGACACGGCGGCTACACCTTC
TRBJ1-5 once . TRBV7-2 CASSSVSDSYQPQHF TGTGCCAGCAGCTCCGTAAGTGACAGTTATCAGCCCCAGCATTTT
TRBJ1-2 once . TRBV10-3 CAISEAVNYGYTF TGTGCCATCAGTGAGGCAGTTAACTATGGCTACACCTTC
TRBJ1-2 . . TRBV28 CASSFGGGYGYTF TGTGCCAGCAGTTTCGGGGGTGGCTATGGCTACACCTTC
TRBJ2-7 . . TRBV9 CASSRQGSYEQYF TGTGCCAGCAGCCGTCAGGGCTCCTACGAGCAGTACTTC
TRBJ2-7 . . TRBV28 CASSPGWEQYF TGTGCCAGCAGCCCCGGTTGGGAGCAGTACTTC
TRBJ2-7 . TRBD2 TRBV10-3 CAISESSETSSAYEQYF TGTGCCATCAGTGAGTCGAGTGAGACTAGCAGCGCCTACGAGCAGTACTTC
TRBJ1-4 . TRBD1 TRBV28 CASSLWEGAGVEKLFF TGTGCCAGCAGTTTATGGGAGGGGGCAGGGGTGGAAAAACTGTTTTTT
TRBJ2-1 . . TRBV19 CASSMRRLVGGDEQFF TGTGCCAGTAGTATGCGTCGACTAGTAGGCGGGGATGAGCAGTTCTTC
TRBJ1-1 . TRBD1 TRBV7-2 CASSLIEGTGRAFF TGTGCCAGCAGCTTGATCGAAGGGACAGGCCGAGCTTTCTTT
TRBJ1-6 . . TRBV5-5 CASSSQGSSPLHF TGTGCCAGCAGCTCTCAGGGGAGTTCACCCCTCCACTTT
TRBJ1-3 . TRBD1 TRBV9 CASSERTGVNTIYF TGTGCCAGCAGCGAAAGGACAGGGGTAAACACCATATATTTT
TRBJ2-7 . TRBD2 TRBV28 CASSFWTRGGEQYF TGTGCCAGCAGTTTTTGGACCCGGGGGGGCGAGCAGTACTTC
TRBJ2-7 few . TRBV2 CASSRQLVYEQYF TGTGCCAGCAGCCGACAGCTAGTTTACGAGCAGTACTTC
TRBJ2-3 . . TRBV14 CASSQEWGATDTQYF TGTGCCAGCAGCCAAGAATGGGGAGCCACAGATACGCAGTATTTT
TRBJ1-1 . . TRBV5-1 CASSLDPGGTEAFF TGCGCCAGCAGCTTGGATCCGGGGGGGACTGAAGCTTTCTTT
TRBJ2-7 . TRBD1 TRBV27 CASSRVRDSLLYF TGTGCCAGCAGTCGAGTCCGGGACAGTCTACTATACTTC
TRBJ2-1 once . TRBV4-3 CASSQETPAAAGGNEQFF TGCGCCAGCAGCCAAGAAACCCCGGCAGCAGCAGGAGGCAATGAGCAGTTCTTC
TRBJ1-5 few . TRBV27 CASSQLNQPQHF TGTGCCAGCAGTCAACTTAATCAGCCCCAGCATTTT
TRBJ2-2 . TRBD2 TRBV9 CASSPRTRSSGELFF TGTGCCAGCAGCCCTCGGACTAGGAGTTCCGGGGAGCTGTTTTTT
TRBJ2-7 . TRBD1 TRBV7-6 CASSQNRGSEQYF TGTGCCAGCAGCCAGAACAGGGGCAGCGAGCAGTACTTC
TRBJ2-7 . TRBD2 TRBV6-5 CASRVPSGSSYEQYF TGTGCCAGCAGAGTTCCAAGCGGGAGCTCCTACGAGCAGTACTTC
TRBJ2-7 . . TRBV6-5 CASSYSPGGAYEQYF TGTGCCAGCAGTTACTCCCCTGGGGGGGCGTACGAGCAGTACTTC
TRBJ2-2 . TRBD1 TRBV5-1 CASRQGANTGELFF TGCGCCAGCAGACAGGGGGCGAACACCGGGGAGCTGTTTTTT
TRBJ2-7 . . TRBV5-1 CASSRNPDTVYEQYF TGCGCCAGCAGCCGGAATCCGGACACGGTCTACGAGCAGTACTTC
TRBJ2-1 . TRBD2 TRBV7-6 CASSPNTGGRVHEQFF TGTGCCAGCAGCCCCAACACGGGCGGGAGGGTCCATGAGCAGTTCTTC
TRBJ1-2 . TRBD1 TRBV2 CASGTGGFYGYTF TGTGCCAGCGGGACAGGGGGGTTCTATGGCTACACCTTC
TRBJ2-1 . . TRBV6-6 CASSYRRDTNNEQFF TGTGCCAGCAGTTACAGACGGGACACGAACAATGAGCAGTTCTTC
TRBJ1-2 . TRBD1 TRBV5-6 CASSLWGQIEPNYGYTF TGTGCCAGCAGCTTGTGGGGACAGATCGAACCTAACTATGGCTACACCTTC
TRBJ2-1 . . TRBV9 CASSVAGARRYNEQFF TGTGCCAGCAGCGTAGCAGGGGCGAGAAGGTACAATGAGCAGTTCTTC
TRBJ1-2 . . TRBV5-1 CASSFGRDYGYTF TGCGCCAGCAGCTTCGGCAGGGACTATGGCTACACCTTC
TRBJ2-5 . . TRBV28 CASSPSRGLRETQYF TGTGCCAGCAGCCCATCACGGGGACTGAGGGAGACCCAGTACTTC
TRBJ2-1 . TRBD2 TRBV19 CASMVLAGSESYNEQFF TGTGCCAGTATGGTACTAGCGGGATCCGAATCCTACAATGAGCAGTTCTTC
TRBJ2-7 . . TRBV6-1 CASQSRTATYEQYF TGTGCCAGTCAATCCAGGACAGCCACCTACGAGCAGTACTTC
TRBJ2-7 . . TRBV6-5 CASSRSPGTNYEQYF TGTGCCAGCAGTAGATCCCCCGGGACAAACTACGAGCAGTACTTC
TRBJ1-2 . . TRBV28 CASSLATAANYGYTF TGTGCCAGCAGTTTGGCCACAGCGGCCAACTATGGCTACACCTTC
TRBJ1-1 . TRBD1 TRBV11-3 CASSFYRDSEAFF TGTGCCAGCAGCTTTTACAGGGACAGTGAAGCTTTCTTT
TRBJ2-1 . . TRBV4-2 CASSQGAGLSSYNEQFF TGTGCCAGCAGCCAAGGGGCGGGCTTGAGCTCCTACAATGAGCAGTTCTTC
TRBJ2-7 . TRBD2 TRBV6-5 CASSYLAGGYEQYF TGTGCCAGCAGTTACCTAGCGGGAGGCTACGAGCAGTACTTC
TRBJ1-3 . . TRBV19 CASSIAGGNTIYF TGTGCCAGTAGTATAGCAGGCGGAAACACCATATATTTT